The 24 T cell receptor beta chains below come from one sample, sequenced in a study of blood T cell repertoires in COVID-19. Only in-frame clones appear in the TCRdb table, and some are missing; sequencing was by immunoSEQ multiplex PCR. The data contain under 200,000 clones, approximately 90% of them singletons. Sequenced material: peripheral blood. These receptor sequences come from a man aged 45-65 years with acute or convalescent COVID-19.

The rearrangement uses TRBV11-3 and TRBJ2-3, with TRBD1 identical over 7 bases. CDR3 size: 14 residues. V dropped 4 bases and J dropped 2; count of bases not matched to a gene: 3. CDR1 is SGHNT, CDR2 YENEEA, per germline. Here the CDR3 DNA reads TGTGCCAGCAGCTCGGGACAGCACACAGATACGCAGTATTTT. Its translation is CASSSGQHTDTQYF. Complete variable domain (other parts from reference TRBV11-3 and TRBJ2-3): EAGVVQSPRYKIIEKKQPVAFWCNPISGHNTLYWYLQNLGQGPELLIRYENEEAVDDSQLPKDRFSAERLKGVDSTLKIQPAELGDSAVYLCASSSGQHTDTQYFGPGTRLTVL.

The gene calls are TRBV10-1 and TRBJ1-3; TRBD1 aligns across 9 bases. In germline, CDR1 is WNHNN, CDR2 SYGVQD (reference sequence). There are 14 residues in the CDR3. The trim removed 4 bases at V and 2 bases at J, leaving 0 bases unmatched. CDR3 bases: TGCGCCAGCAGTGGACAGGGGGCTGGAAACACCATATATTTT. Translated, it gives CASSGQGAGNTIYF.

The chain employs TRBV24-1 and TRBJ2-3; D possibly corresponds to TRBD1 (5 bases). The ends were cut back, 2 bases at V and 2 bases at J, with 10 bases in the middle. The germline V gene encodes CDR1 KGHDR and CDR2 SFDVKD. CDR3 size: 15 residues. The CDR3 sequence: CATSDSKGNTDTQYF. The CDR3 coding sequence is TGTGCCACCAGTGATTCAAAGGGGAACACAGATACGCAGTATTTT.

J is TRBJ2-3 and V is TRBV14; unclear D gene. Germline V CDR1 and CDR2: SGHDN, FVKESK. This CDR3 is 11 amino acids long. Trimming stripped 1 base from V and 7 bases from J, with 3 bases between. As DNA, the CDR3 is TGTGCCAGCAGCCAAGCTAATACGCAGTATTTT. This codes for CASSQANTQYF.

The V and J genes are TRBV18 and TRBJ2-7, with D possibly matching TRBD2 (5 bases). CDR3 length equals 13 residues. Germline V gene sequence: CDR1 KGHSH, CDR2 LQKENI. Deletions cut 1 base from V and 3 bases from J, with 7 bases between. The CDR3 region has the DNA TGTGCCAGCTCACCACTAGAGGGCTACGAGCAGTACTTC. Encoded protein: CASSPLEGYEQYF. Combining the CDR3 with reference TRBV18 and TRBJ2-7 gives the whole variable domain NAGVMQNPRHLVRRRGQEARLRCSPMKGHSHVYWYRQLPEEGLKFMVYLQKENIIDESGMPKERFSAEFPKEGPSILRIQQVVRGDSAAYFCASSPLEGYEQYFGPGTRLTVT.

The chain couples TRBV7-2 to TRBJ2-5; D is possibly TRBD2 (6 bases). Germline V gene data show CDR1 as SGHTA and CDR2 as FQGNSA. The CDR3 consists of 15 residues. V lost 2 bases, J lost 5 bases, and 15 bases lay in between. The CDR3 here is CASSLQAGEGETQYF. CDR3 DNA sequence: TGTGCCAGCAGCTTACAAGCGGGCGAGGGGGAGACCCAGTACTTC.

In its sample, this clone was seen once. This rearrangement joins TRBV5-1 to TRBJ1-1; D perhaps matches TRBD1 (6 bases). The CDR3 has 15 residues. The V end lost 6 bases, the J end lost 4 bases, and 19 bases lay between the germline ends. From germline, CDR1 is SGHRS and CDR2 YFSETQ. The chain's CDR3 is CASTPTGKRATEAFF. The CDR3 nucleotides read TGCGCCAGCACCCCGACAGGCAAGAGGGCCACTGAAGCTTTCTTT.

CDR3 sequence (DNA): TGTGCCAGTAGTCCCCGGACAGGGACCACAGATACGCAGTATTTT. It codes for CASSPRTGTTDTQYF. The chain links TRBV19 to TRBJ2-3; 8 bases line up with TRBD1. Germline loops: CDR1 LNHDA, CDR2 SQIVND (reference sequence). The CDR3 runs to 15 residues. Trimming cost V 5 bases and J 2 bases; bases outside gene matches: 6.

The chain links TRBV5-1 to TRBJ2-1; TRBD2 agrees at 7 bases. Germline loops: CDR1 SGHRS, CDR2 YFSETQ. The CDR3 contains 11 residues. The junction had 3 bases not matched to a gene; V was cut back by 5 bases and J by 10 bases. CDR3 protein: CASSLGLEQFF. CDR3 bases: TGCGCCAGCAGTCTGGGACTAGAGCAGTTCTTC.

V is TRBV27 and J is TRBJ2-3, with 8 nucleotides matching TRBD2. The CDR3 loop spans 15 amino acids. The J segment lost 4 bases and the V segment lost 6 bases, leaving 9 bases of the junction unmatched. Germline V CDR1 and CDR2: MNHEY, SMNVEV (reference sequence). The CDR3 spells CASSSGTRRPDTQYF. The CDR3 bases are TGTGCCAGCAGCTCCGGGACTAGGAGGCCAGATACGCAGTATTTT.

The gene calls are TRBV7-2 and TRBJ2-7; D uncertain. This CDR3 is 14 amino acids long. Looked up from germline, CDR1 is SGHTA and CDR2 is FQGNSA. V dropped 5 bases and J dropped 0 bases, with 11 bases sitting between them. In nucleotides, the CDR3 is TGTGCCAGCAGCCTTGCCGTGAGCTCCTACGAGCAGTACGTC. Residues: CASSLAVSSYEQYV.

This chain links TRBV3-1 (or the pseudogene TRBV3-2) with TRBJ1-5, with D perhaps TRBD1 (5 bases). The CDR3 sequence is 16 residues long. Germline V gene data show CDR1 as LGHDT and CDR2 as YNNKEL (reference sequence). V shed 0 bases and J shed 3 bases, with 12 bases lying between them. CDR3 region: CASSQDSRGPNQPQHF. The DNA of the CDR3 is TGTGCCAGCAGCCAAGACTCAAGGGGCCCCAATCAGCCCCAGCATTTT.

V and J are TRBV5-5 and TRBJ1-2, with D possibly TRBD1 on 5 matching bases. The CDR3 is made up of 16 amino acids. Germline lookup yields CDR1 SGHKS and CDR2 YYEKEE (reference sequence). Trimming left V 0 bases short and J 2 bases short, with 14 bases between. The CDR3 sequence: CASSLGARQRNYGYTF. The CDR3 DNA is TGTGCCAGCAGCTTGGGTGCGCGACAGAGAAACTATGGCTACACCTTC.

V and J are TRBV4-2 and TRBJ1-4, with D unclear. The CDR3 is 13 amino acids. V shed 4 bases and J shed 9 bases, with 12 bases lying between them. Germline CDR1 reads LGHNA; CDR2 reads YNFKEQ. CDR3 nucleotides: TGTGCCAGCAGCCGGGCTGTAAAGCAAAAACTGTTTTTT. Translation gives CASSRAVKQKLFF.

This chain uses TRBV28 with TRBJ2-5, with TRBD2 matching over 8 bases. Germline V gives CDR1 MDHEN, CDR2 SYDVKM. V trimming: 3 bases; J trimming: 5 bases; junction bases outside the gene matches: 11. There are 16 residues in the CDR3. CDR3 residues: CASSFGGGRVRETQYF. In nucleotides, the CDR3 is TGTGCCAGCAGTTTCGGGGGGGGGCGCGTCAGGGAGACCCAGTACTTC.

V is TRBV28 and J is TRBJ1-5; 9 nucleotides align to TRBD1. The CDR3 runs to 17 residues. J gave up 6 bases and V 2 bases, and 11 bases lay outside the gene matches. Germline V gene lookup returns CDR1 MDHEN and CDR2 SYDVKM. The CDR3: CASSLRNTGGGGQPQHF. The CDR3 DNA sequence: TGTGCCAGCAGTTTACGGAACACAGGGGGCGGGGGTCAGCCCCAGCATTTT.

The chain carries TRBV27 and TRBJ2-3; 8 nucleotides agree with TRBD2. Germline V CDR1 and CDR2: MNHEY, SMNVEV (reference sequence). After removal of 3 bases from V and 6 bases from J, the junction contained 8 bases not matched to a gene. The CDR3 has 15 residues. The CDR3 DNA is TGTGCCAGCAGTTTCCGAGCGGGAGAAGCGGATACGCAGTATTTT. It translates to CASSFRAGEADTQYF.

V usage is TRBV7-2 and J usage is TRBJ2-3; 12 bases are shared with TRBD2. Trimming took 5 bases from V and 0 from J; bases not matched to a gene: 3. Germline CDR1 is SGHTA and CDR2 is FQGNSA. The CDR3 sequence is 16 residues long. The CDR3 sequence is CASSLLAGGSTDTQYF. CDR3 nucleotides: TGTGCCAGCAGCCTACTAGCGGGGGGTAGCACAGATACGCAGTATTTT. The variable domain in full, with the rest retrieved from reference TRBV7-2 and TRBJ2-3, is GAGVSQSPSNKVTEKGKDVELRCDPISGHTALYWYRQSLGQGLEFLIYFQGNSAPDKSGLPSDRFSAERTGGSVSTLTIQRTQQEDSAVYLCASSLLAGGSTDTQYFGPGTRLTVL.

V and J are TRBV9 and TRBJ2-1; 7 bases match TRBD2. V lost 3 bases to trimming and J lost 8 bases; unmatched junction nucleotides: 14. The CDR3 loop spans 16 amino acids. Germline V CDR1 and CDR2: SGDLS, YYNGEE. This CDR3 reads CASSAKWVGGTHEQFF. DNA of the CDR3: TGTGCCAGCAGCGCTAAGTGGGTCGGGGGGACCCATGAGCAGTTCTTC. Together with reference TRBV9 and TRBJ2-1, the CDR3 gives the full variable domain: DSGVTQTPKHLITATGQRVTLRCSPRSGDLSVYWYQQSLDQGLQFLIQYYNGEERAKGNILERFSAQQFPDLHSELNLSSLELGDSALYFCASSAKWVGGTHEQFFGPGTRLTVL.

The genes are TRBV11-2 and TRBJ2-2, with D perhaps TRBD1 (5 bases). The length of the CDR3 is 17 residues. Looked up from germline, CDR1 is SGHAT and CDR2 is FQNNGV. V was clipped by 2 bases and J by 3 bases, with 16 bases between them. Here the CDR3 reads CASSLRAGQGYTGELFF. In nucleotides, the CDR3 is TGTGCCAGCAGCTTAAGGGCCGGGCAGGGTTACACCGGGGAGCTGTTTTTT.

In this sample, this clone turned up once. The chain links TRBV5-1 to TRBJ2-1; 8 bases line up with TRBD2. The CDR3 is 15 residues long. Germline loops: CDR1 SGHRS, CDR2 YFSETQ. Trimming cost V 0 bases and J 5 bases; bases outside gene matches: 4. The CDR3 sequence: CASSLGREGNNEQFF. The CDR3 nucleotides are TGCGCCAGCAGCTTGGGCCGGGAGGGCAACAATGAGCAGTTCTTC.

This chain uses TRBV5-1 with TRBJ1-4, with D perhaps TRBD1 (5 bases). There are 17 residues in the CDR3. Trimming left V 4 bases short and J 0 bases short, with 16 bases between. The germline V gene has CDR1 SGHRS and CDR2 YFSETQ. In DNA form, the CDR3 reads TGCGCCAGCAGCCCCGGAGGGACCACGTCAACTAATGAAAAACTGTTTTTT. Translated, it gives CASSPGGTTSTNEKLFF.

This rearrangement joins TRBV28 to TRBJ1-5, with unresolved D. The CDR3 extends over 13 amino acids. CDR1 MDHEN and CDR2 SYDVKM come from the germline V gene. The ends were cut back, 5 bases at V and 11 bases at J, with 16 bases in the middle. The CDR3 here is CASSPPALLAQHF. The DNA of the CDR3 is TGTGCCAGCAGTCCCCCTGCACTTCTGGCCCAGCATTTT.

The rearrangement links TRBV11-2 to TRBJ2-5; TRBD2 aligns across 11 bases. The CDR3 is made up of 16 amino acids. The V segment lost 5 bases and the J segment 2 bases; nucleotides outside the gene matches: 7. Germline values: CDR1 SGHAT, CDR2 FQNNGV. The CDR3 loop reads CASSALRLAGQETQYF. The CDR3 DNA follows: TGTGCCAGCAGCGCCCTCAGACTAGCGGGGCAAGAGACCCAGTACTTC.